Listed below are T cell receptor beta chains from one sample, sequenced in a study of T cell changes during pregnancy in multiple sclerosis. TCRdb's copy holds only in-frame clones and misses some; the assay was immunoSEQ multiplex PCR. The sample carries approximately 50,000 clones, roughly 94% recorded once. The sequences come from CD4+ T cells from peripheral blood mononuclear cells, collected in the third trimester of pregnancy. The receptors shown here come from a female donor with multiple sclerosis, enrolled in a pregnancy study. Both conserved end residues are part of each CDR3. The order of the fields is clone size, V gene, CDR3 protein. Some rows mark clone size as missing; the rest say once, few, many or name a class of expanded clone.

>-|TRBV19
CASSITRDRGLIGGYTF
>-|TRBV5-6
CASSFQGSYEQYF
>-|TRBV4-3
CASSPPDKRDTEAFF
>-|TRBV11-2
CASSREDGGYNSPLHF
>-|TRBV7-8
CASSSARVGTSGREAQYF
>few|TRBV19
CASSIPGNTEAFF
>-|TRBV5-1
CASSRANGAGGPVQYF
>-|TRBV6-5
CASSYSGQGAFGYTF
>-|TRBV6-5
CASRTPPNTQYF
>-|TRBV30
CAWSAGQGAVSGSPLHF
>-|TRBV7-3
CASSLTTEETQYF
>-|TRBV7-9
CASSSDRAEQYF
>-|TRBV7-3
CASSPTGADLAFF
>-|TRBV7-8
CASSLAGGDPNTDTQYF
>-|TRBV28
CASSLAEGGYNEQFF
>-|TRBV7-6
CASSLDRGGGLNNSPLHF
>-|TRBV6-6
CASRSNRGAETQYF
>-|TRBV2
CASHRGDGYEQYF
>-|TRBV18
CASSPGGFETQYF
>-|TRBV19
CASSIQGTDVYGYTF
>-|TRBV7-8
CASSPREYNQPQHF
>once|TRBV18
CASSPAGANTGELFF
>-|TRBV9
CASSPQTRTPGNEQFF
>-|TRBV2
CARYQTSGWFTDTQYF
>-|TRBV7-9
CASSPPSYNEQFF
>-|TRBV28
CASSSSYGYTF
>-|TRBV2
CASRGQVTSGEQYF
>-|TRBV27
CASSLTFQDGQRNEQFF
>-|TRBV19
CASSIVPPNQPQHF
>once|TRBV28
CASSFQGRNQPQHF
>once|TRBV5-1
CASSLAGTGGYEQYF
>-|TRBV19
CASERGRGRSSYNEQFF
>-|TRBV29-1
CSVVLLMNTEAFF
>few|TRBV7-2
CASSLTTRPTDTQYF
>-|TRBV29-1
CSVGAGYRPLGGEQYF
>-|TRBV2
CASSERGVNEKLFF
>-|TRBV29-1
CSVEKTGGTEAFF